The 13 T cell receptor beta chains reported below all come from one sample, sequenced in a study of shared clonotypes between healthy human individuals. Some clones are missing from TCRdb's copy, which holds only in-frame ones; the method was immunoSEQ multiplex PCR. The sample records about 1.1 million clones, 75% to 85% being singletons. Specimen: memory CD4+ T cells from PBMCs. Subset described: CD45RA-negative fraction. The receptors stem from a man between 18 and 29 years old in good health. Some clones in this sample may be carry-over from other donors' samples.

Here the CDR3 reads CASSSPGLASIKTQYF. The CDR3 nucleotides are TGTGCCAGCAGTTCACCGGGACTAGCGTCAATAAAGACCCAGTACTTC. The V call is TRBV28, the J call TRBJ2-5; TRBD2 agrees at 10 bases. Germline V gene lookup returns CDR1 MDHEN and CDR2 SYDVKM. The trim removed 4 bases at V and 6 bases at J, leaving 11 bases unmatched. The CDR3 covers 16 residues.

CDR3 residues: CASSSPGRDNGYTF. The CDR3 DNA reads TGTGCCAGCAGTTCCCCGGGCCGAGACAATGGCTACACCTTC. The chain is built from TRBV28 and TRBJ1-2; no definite D call. CDR3 size: 14 residues. From germline, CDR1 is MDHEN and CDR2 SYDVKM. Trimming took 4 bases from V and 6 from J, leaving 15 bases between them.

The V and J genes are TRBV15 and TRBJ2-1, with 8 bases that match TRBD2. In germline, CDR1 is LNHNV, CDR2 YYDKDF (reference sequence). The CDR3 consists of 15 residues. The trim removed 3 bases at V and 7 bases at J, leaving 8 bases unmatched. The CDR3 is CATSSALGTRNEQFF. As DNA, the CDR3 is TGTGCCACCAGCAGTGCCCTAGGGACTAGAAATGAGCAGTTCTTC.

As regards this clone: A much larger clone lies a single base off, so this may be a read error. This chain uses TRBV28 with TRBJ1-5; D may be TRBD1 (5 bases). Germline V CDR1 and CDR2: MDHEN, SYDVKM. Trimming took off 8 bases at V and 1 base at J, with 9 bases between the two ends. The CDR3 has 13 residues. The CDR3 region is CASGGDSNQPQHF. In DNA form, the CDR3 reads TGTGCCAGCGGGGGGGACAGCAATCAGCCCCAGCATTTT.

CDR3 sequence (DNA): TGTGCCAGTAGTCCCCCAAGGACAGTTGGTAATCAGCCCCAGCATTTT. Amino acid sequence: CASSPPRTVGNQPQHF. The chain recombines TRBV19 with TRBJ1-5; possibly TRBD1 for D (6 bases). In germline, CDR1 is LNHDA, CDR2 SQIVND (reference sequence). The CDR3 length is 16 residues. V was cut by 5 bases and J by 4 bases, with 18 bases left in between.

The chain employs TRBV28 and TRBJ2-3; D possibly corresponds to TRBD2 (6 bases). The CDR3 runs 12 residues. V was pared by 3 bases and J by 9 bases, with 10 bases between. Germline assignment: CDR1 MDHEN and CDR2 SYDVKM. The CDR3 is CASSFGGNTQYF. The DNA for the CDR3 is TGTGCCAGCAGTTTCGGGGGAAACACGCAGTATTTT. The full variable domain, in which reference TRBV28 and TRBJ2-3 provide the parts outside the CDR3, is DVKVTQSSRYLVKRTGEKVFLECVQDMDHENMFWYRQDPGLGLRLIYFSYDVKMKEKGDIPEGYSVSREKKERFSLILESASTNQTSMYLCASSFGGNTQYFGPGTRLTVL.

For the CDR3, the DNA is TGTGCCAGTAGTATTTATTATGGGACAGGGTCCTACGAGCAGTACTTC. This translates into CASSIYYGTGSYEQYF. This sequence joins TRBV19 and TRBJ2-7; TRBD1 matches 9 bases. This CDR3 contains 16 residues. V lost 3 bases, J lost 1 base, and 7 bases stayed unmatched. Germline V gene data show CDR1 as LNHDA and CDR2 as SQIVND (reference sequence). The complete variable domain, with remaining parts taken from reference TRBV19 and TRBJ2-7, reads DGGITQSPKYLFRKEGQNVTLSCEQNLNHDAMYWYRQDPGQGLRLIYYSQIVNDFQKGDIAEGYSVSREKKESFPLTVTSAQKNPTAFYLCASSIYYGTGSYEQYFGPGTRLTVT.

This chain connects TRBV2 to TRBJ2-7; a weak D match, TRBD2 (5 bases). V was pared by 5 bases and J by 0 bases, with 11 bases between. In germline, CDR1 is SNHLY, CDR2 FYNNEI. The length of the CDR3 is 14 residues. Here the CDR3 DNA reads TGTGCCAGCAGTAGCGGAAGGAGCTCCTACGAGCAGTACTTC. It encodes CASSSGRSSYEQYF.

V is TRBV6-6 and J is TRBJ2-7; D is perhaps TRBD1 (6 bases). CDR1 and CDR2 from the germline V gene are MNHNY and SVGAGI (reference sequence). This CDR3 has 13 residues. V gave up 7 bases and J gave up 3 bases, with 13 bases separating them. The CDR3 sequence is CASTRQVGYEQYF. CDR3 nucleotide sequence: TGTGCCAGCACCAGACAGGTTGGCTACGAGCAGTACTTC.

CDR3 nucleotides: TGTGCCAGCAGTGATAGCCTGGGTGGACAGAAGGGAAACATTCAGTACTTC. Protein sequence: CASSDSLGGQKGNIQYF. This chain uses TRBV6-1 with TRBJ2-4, with D possibly TRBD1 on 6 matching bases. Deletions cut 3 bases from V and 6 bases from J, with 21 bases between. The CDR3 has 17 amino acids. In germline, CDR1 is MNHNS, CDR2 SASEGT.

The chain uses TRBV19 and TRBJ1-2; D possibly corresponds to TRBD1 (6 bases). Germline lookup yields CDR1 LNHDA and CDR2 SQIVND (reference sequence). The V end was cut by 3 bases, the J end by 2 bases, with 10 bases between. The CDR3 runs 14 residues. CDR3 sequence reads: CASSIRTANYGYTF. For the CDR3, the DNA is TGTGCCAGTAGTATCCGGACAGCGAACTATGGCTACACCTTC.

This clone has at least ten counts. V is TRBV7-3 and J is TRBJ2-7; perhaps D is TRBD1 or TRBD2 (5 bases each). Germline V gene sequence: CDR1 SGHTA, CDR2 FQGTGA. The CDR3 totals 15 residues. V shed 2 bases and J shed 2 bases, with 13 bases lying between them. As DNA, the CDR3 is TGTGCCAGCAGCTTATCAGCCCAGGGACCCTACGAGCAGTACTTC. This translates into CASSLSAQGPYEQYF.

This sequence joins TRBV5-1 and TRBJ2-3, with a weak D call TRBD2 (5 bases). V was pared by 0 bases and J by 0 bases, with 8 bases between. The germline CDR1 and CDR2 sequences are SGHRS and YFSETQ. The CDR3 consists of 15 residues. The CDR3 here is CASSLAAASTDTQYF. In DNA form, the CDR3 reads TGCGCCAGCAGCTTGGCAGCGGCTAGCACAGATACGCAGTATTTT.